This TCR beta chain was sequenced for a study of cytomegalovirus exposure and HLA in healthy donors. Study-wide points: Cytomegalovirus status was reportedly diagnosed by the classifier with high sensitivity and specificity. In the 130 or so validation repertoires, 85% to 95% of cluster scores exceeded 0, per a later analysis. Researchers reported that three CMV-associated chains were confirmed in vitro as CMV antigen-specific.

This clone was seen more than once but under ten times. The target antigen is unknown. Among the roughly 120 subjects of the validation cohort, separate from the 666-subject first cohort, were the donors. Per germline, CDR1 LNHDA and CDR2 SQIVND (reference sequence). The CDR3 length is 12 residues. Between the trimmed V and J ends, which lost 2 bases and 5 bases, there was a span of 7 bases. TCRdb's table, derived via immunoSEQ multiplex PCR, lists solely in-frame clones and lacks some. The sample lists roughly 120,000 clones, roughly nine tenths occurring once. Sequences were obtained from PBMCs. The chain employs TRBV19 and TRBJ2-7; no firm D call. The sequence was collected from a man aged 25-40 years in good health and CMV-seronegative. CDR3 DNA sequence: TGTGCCAGTAGTATATTCGAGCACGAGCAGTACTTC. It codes for CASSIFEHEQYF.